This record looks at one TCR beta chain sequence and its context. Its antigen is still unknown. Per-base qualities were not stored, and no clone one base away is much larger. The entry originates in a study of T cell responses to AZD1222 COVID-19 vaccine (dated by TCRdb to the early 2020s). Regarding the complete study: AZD1222 recipients whose second dose came at about 4 weeks and those whose second dose came at about 12 weeks were combined into one group, since spike-specific TCR depth and breadth did not differ between the two schedules. TCR sequencing covered roughly 230 trial participants: 200 to 210 given two doses of AZD1222 and around 26 given two doses of MenACWY control vaccine. Trial participants were enrolled by age into 18-55, 56-69 and 70-plus year subgroups, with roughly 150, 30 and 60 TCR-sequenced participants respectively.

Beyond this particular receptor, the publication reports: CD4 TCRs associated with the vaccine covered the entire spike protein, and the dominant responses were in regions 160-218 and 743-854. In the small 56-69-year group, the increase in depth fell short of significance, most likely because of low power. Most participants were white British and females outnumbered males, and the authors suggested that clonal diversity may have been underestimated. Nearly half of unique spike-specific TCRs reportedly recognized epitopes outside regions mutated in the B.1.351 and B.1.1.7 variants. Conclusions about previously exposed vaccinees are limited because only five or six AZD1222 recipients were SARS-CoV-2 seropositive at baseline. A significant rise in spike-specific TCR breadth and depth was observed after two AZD1222 doses relative to day 0 and relative to MenACWY recipients. No day 14 peak-response samples were available, so repertoires were characterized only after the peak T cell response.

The sample's time point, from its label and the paper: baseline before first vaccination. Vaccinee samples came from UK trials COV001 and COV002, including a single-blind randomized controlled phase 2/3 trial of AZD1222 (ChAdOx1 nCoV-19) in healthy adults. Trial participant PBMC samples were collected at day 0 and day 28 after the second dose for TCRbeta chain sequencing. The CDR3 regions of human TCRbeta chains were analyzed by immunosequencing. The original pipeline was this. TCRs in the repertoires were matched against a reference library of SARS-CoV-2-specific TCRs that had been generated with the MIRA antigen-specificity platform. Breadth was defined as the fraction of unique TCRs that were SARS-CoV-2-associated, and depth was defined as the fraction of total T cells that were SARS-CoV-2-associated. Each spike-specific TCR was assigned to its reactive spike region and to a CD4 or CD8 class using the MIRA data. Log10-transformed breadth and depth values were compared by one-way ANOVA with Sidak's multiple comparisons tests. Drawn from immuneACCESS, this table holds only the in-frame rearrangements with V and J called that TCRdb kept. Clones are partly lost; checked studies trace under half to an unresolved V gene and leave the rest unexplained. V and J calls and clone size follow that table, whereas D and trimming were derived from the DNA. The sample table holds about 130,000 clones, of which 90% to 95% were seen once. The top ten clones comprise under 3.5% of the sample.

The receptor's source is an adult in good health. The sample in question was peripheral blood, obtained on day 0 of AZD1222 vaccination.

The sequence in DNA is TGTGCCACCAGCAGAGATTTCCTAGGGCAGACTACTGAAGCTTTCTTT. Translation gives CATSRDFLGQTTEAFF. This chain is built from TRBV15 and TRBJ1-1; too little of a D gene remains to name it. Trimming removed 0 bases from V and 5 bases from J, leaving 16 bases between the germline ends. CDR3 length: 16 amino acids, cysteine to phenylalanine. CDR3 DNA only is kept here, 48 bases in frame from base 1. The germline V gene (reference sequence) specifies LNHNV as CDR1 and YYDKDF as CDR2.